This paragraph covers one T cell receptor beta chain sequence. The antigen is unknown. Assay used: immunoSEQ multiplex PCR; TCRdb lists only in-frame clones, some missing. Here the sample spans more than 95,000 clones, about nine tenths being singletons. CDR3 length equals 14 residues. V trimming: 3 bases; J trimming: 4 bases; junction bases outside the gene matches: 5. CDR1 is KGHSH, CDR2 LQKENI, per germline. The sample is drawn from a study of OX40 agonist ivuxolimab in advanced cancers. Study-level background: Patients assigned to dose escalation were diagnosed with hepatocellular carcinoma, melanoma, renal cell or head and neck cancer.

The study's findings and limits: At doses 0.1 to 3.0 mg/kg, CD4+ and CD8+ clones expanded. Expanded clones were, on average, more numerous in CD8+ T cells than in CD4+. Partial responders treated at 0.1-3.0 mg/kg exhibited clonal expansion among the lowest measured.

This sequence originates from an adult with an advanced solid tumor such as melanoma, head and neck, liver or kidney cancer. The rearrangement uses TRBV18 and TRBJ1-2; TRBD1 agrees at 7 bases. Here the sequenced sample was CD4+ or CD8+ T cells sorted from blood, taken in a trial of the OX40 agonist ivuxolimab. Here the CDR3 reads CASSPDRVLYGYTF. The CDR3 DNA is TGTGCCAGCTCACCCGACAGGGTGCTCTATGGCTACACCTTC.